This T cell receptor (beta chain) was retrieved from a study of control samples from healthy donors and cancer patients. Sequenced by immunoSEQ multiplex PCR; TCRdb stores in-frame clones only, minus some. Here the sample spans 200,000 to 250,000 clones, 90% to 95% being singletons. Material: blood. The clonotype was recovered from a man aged 45-65 years in good health.

CDR3 sequence reads: CASSFAGGSTDTQYF. DNA of the CDR3: TGTGCCAGCAGCTTCGCGGGGGGAAGCACAGATACGCAGTATTTT. V is TRBV7-2 and J is TRBJ2-3; 8 nucleotides match TRBD2. V was clipped by 3 bases and J by 0 bases; unmatched bases: 2. Germline loops: CDR1 SGHTA, CDR2 FQGNSA. This CDR3 is 15 amino acids long.